The TCR beta chain described here comes from a study of T-cell reconstitution after alpha-beta-depleted transplantation in children (dated by TCRdb to 2016 to 2017). Describing the broader study: The study quantitatively tracked T-cell immune reconstitution after TCRalphabeta/CD19-depleted allogeneic hematopoietic cell transplantation in children using TCR repertoire profiling.

To prepare the library, PCR was applied. The reads were generated on an Illumina HiSeq 2500. Molecular barcoding was employed in the preparation of TCR libraries, with unique molecular identifiers being used to normalize TCRbeta repertoire quantification. The raw public data were reprocessed by TCRdb itself: fastp quality trimming at Q25, MiXCR clonotype calling, in-frame beta chains only. Rows with one shared CDR3 protein collapse into an entry with the most common genes and DNA. For this sample the table gives more than 150,000 distinct CDR3 sequences, of which less than 8% were detected only once. The ten largest clonotypes hold 3% to 3.5% of the sample. The CDR3, cysteine through phenylalanine, is 16 amino acids long. Here the CDR3 DNA is all that survives: 48 bases in frame from base 1. Relative to germline, V is 0 bases shorter and J is 5 bases shorter, with 16 bases between their ends. The germline V gene sets CDR1 to MNHEY and CDR2 to SVGAGI.

As to this clonotype: The antigen it recognizes is unknown. Per-nucleotide qualities are absent, and no much larger clonotype sits a single base away.

This receptor was taken from a human donor who donated a stem cell graft to a child with Wiskott-Aldrich syndrome. The chain is made from TRBV6-5 and TRBJ2-5; tentative D gene TRBD2, with 5 bases matching. Specimen: PBMCs from the stem cell graft donor, collected from the stem cell graft. The nucleotides read TGTGCCAGCAGTTACTCGCGGACTCGCTTCTCTGAGACCCAGTACTTC. It specifies CASSYSRTRFSETQYF.